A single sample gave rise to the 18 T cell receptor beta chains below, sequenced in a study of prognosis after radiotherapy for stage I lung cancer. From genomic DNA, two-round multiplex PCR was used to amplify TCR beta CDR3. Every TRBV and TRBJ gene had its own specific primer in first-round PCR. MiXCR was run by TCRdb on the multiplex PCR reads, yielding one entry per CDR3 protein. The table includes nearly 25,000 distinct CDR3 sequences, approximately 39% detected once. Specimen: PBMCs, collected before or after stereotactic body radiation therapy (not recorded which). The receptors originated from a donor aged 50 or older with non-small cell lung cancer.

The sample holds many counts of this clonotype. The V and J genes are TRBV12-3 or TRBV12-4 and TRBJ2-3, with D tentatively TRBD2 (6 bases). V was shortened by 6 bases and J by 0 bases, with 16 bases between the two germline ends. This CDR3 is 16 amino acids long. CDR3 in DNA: TGTGCCAGCAGCAAAGTTCTCGGGGGAAGCACAGATACGCAGTATTTT. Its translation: CASSKVLGGSTDTQYF.

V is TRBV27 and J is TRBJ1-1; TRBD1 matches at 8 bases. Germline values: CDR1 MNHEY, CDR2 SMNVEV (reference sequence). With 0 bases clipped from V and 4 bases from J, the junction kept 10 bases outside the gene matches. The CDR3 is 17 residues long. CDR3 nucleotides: TGTGCCAGCAGTTTATCGTCAGGGGGCGCGAGAAGCACTGAAGCTTTCTTT. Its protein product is CASSLSSGGARSTEAFF.

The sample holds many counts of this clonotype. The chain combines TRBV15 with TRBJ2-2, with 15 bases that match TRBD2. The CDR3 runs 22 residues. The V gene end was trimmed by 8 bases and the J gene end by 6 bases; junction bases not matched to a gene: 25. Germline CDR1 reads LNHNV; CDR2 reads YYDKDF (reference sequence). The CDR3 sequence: CATLMSRGLRTSGRALAGELFF. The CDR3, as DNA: TGTGCCACCCTAATGAGTCGGGGCTTAAGGACTAGCGGGAGGGCCTTGGCCGGGGAGCTGTTTTTT.

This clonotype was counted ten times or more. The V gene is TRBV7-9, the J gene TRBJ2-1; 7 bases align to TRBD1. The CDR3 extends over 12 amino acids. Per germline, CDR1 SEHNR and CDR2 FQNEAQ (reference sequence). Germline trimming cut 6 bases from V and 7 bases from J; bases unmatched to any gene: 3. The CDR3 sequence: CASRRGRNEQFF. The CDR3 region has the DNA TGTGCCAGCAGGAGGGGGCGGAATGAGCAGTTCTTC.

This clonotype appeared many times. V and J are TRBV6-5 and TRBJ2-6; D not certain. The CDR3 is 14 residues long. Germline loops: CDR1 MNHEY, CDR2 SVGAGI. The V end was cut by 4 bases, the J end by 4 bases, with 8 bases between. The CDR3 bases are TGTGCCAGCAGTTCTCACCCGGGGGCCAACGTCCTGACTTTC. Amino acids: CASSSHPGANVLTF.

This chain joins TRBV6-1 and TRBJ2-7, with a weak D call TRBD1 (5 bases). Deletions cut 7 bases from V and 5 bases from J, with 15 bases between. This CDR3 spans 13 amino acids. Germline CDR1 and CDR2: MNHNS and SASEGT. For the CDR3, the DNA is TGTGCCAGCACCTCCTGGCAGGGTGACGAGCAGTACTTC. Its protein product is CASTSWQGDEQYF.

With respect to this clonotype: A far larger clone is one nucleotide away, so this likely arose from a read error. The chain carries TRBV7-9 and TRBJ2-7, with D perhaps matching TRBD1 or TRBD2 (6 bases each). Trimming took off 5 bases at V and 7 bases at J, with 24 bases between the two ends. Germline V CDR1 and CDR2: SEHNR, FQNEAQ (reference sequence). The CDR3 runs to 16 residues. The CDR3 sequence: CASSQEGGLSLGEQYF. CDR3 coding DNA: TGTGCCAGCAGCCAAGAGGGGGGCCTCAGCCTCGGGGAGCAGTACTTC.

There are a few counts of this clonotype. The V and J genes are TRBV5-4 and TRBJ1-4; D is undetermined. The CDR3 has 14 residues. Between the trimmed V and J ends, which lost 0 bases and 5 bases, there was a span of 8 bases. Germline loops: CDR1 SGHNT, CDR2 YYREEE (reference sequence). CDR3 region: CASSLGPANEKLFF. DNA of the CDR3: TGTGCCAGCAGCTTGGGACCTGCCAATGAAAAACTGTTTTTT.

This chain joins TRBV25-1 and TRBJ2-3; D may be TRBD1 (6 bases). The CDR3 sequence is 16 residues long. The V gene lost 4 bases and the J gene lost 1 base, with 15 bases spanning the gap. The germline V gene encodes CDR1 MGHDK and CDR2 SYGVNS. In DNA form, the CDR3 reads TGTGCCAGCAGTGGTAGGACAGATTCAGGCACAGATACGCAGTATTTT. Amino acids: CASSGRTDSGTDTQYF.

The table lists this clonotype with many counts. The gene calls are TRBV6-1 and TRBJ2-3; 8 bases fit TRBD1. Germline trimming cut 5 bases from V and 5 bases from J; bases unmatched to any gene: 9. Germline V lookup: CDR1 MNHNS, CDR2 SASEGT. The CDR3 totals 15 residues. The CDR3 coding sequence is TGTGCCAGCAGTCGCACAGGGGGTGGTGGAGATACGCAGTATTTT. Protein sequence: CASSRTGGGGDTQYF.

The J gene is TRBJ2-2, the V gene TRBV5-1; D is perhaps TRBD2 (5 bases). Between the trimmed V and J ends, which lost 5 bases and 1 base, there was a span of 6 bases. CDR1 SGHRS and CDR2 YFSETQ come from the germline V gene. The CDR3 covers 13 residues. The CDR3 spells CASSEGNTGELFF. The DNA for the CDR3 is TGCGCCAGCAGTGAGGGGAACACCGGGGAGCTGTTTTTT.

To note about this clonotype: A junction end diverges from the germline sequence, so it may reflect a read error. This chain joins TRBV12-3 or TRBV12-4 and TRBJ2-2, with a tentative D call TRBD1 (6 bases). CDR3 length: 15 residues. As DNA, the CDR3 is TGTGCCAGCAGTTGGTGGGGGCGCAGCAACGGGGATCTGTTTTTT. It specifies CASSWWGRSNGDLFF.

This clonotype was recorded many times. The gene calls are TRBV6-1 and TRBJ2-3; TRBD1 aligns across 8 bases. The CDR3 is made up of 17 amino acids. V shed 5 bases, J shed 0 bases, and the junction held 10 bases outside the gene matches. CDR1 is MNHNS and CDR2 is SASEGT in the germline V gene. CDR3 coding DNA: TGTGCCAGCAGTCCTATCCGACAGGGGAGAAGCACAGATACGCAGTATTTT. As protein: CASSPIRQGRSTDTQYF.

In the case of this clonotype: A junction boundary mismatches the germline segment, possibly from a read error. DNA for the CDR3: TGTGCCTGCAATACGGGGACCCCGGGCGATAGGCAGTATTTT. Amino acids: CACNTGTPGDRQYF. J is TRBJ2-3 and V is TRBV2; D is perhaps TRBD1 or TRBD2 (5 bases each). Germline assignment: CDR1 SNHLY and CDR2 FYNNEI. The CDR3 sequence is 14 residues long.

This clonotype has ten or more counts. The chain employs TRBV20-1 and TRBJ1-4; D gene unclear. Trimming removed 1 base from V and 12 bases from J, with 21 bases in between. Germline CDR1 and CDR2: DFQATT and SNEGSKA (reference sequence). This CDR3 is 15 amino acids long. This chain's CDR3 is CSARVESPGGWELFF. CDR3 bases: TGCAGTGCTAGAGTGGAGTCCCCCGGCGGCTGGGAACTGTTTTTT.

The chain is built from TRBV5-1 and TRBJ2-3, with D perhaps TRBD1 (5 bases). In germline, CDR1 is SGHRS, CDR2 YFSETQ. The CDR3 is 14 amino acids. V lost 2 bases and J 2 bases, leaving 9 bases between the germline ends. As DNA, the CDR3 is TGCGCCAGCAGCTTTCAGGGCCCCACAGATACGCAGTATTTT. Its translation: CASSFQGPTDTQYF.

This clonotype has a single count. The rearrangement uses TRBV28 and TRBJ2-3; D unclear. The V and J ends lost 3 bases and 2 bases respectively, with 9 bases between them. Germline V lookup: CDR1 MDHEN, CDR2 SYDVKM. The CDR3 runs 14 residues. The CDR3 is CASSFPEFTDTQYF. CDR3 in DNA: TGTGCCAGCAGTTTCCCAGAGTTCACAGATACGCAGTATTTT.

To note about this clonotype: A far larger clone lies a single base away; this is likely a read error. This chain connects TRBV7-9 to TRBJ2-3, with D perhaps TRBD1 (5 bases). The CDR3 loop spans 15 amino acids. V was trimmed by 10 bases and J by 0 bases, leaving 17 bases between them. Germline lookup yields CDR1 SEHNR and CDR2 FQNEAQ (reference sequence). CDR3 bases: TGTGCCAACAGAAAGGGGTCATCGAGCACAGATACGCAGTATTTT. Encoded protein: CANRKGSSSTDTQYF.